This is a list of T cell receptor beta chains from one sample in a study of glioma-infiltrating T cells after dendritic cell vaccination. The protocol was immunoSEQ multiplex PCR, while the TCRdb copy is restricted to in-frame clones and leaves out a portion. The profile shows fewer than 35,000 clones, roughly 90% of them singletons. Material: blood, obtained before dendritic cell vaccination. These receptors were obtained from a human donor with glioblastoma. Each CDR3 is given with its conserved first and last residue. The D gene is left open where the match is weak. Rows may omit the clone size; those that give it use once, few, many or a size class.

j_call v_call clone_size d_call cdr3_nt cdr3_aa
TRBJ1-2 TRBV5-4 - TRBD1 TGTGCCAGCAGTCCCCCGACAGGGGGCGCGGGGGGCTACACCTTC CASSPPTGGAGGYTF
TRBJ1-1 TRBV27 - TRBD1 TGTGCCAGCAGCCGGGACAGAAACACTGAAGCTTTCTTT CASSRDRNTEAFF
TRBJ2-7 TRBV7-8 - - TGTGCCAGCAGCTTGAGAGAGACAGGAAATTACGAGCAGTACTTC CASSLRETGNYEQYF
TRBJ1-4 TRBV4-2 - - TGTGCCAGCAGCCAAGACAAGCAGCGTAATGAAAAACTGTTTTTT CASSQDKQRNEKLFF
TRBJ2-3 TRBV6-1 - - TGTGCCAGCTTTTCGACAGGTGCTACAGATACGCAGTATTTT CASFSTGATDTQYF
TRBJ2-7 TRBV6-5 once TRBD1 TGTGCCAGCGGGGACAGCCTTTACGAGCAGTACTTC CASGDSLYEQYF
TRBJ1-2 TRBV7-2 - TRBD1 TGTGCCAGCAGCCTAACAGGGGCCTGGAACTATGGCTACACCTTC CASSLTGAWNYGYTF
TRBJ2-7 TRBV29-1 - - TGCAGCGTTGAAGTCGGTGTAGGGGCAATTTCGGGGCAGTACTTC CSVEVGVGAISGQYF
TRBJ2-1 TRBV7-9 few TRBD2 TGTGCCAGCAGGTCCATAGCGGGAATCTACAATGAGCAGTTCTTC CASRSIAGIYNEQFF
TRBJ2-2 TRBV18 - - TGTGCCAGCTCACCACCGAAGCCACCGAACACCGGGGAGCTGTTTTTT CASSPPKPPNTGELFF
TRBJ1-2 TRBV7-9 - - TGTGCCAGCAGCTTAGACAGGGCCCCTAACTATGGCTACACCTTC CASSLDRAPNYGYTF
TRBJ1-2 TRBV2 - TRBD1 TGTGCCAGCAAAAGAACAGGGGTTTGGGGCTACACCTTC CASKRTGVWGYTF
TRBJ1-2 TRBV19 - - TGTGCCAGTAGTCGGACAGAGAACTATGGCTACACCTTC CASSRTENYGYTF
TRBJ2-5 TRBV7-2 - - TGTGCCAGCAGCTTGAGGAAAGAGACCCAGTACTTC CASSLRKETQYF
TRBJ1-6 TRBV19 - - TGTGCCAGTAGTAGAAACAGGCGAGAGGCCCTCCACTTT CASSRNRREALHF
TRBJ1-1 TRBV30 - - TGTGCCTGGAGTTTCAAGCGGTCAGATAGGATGAACACTGAAGCTTTCTTT CAWSFKRSDRMNTEAFF
TRBJ2-2 TRBV5-1 - TRBD1 TGCGCCAGCAGCTTATACAGGGGGGATAACACCGGGGAGCTGTTTTTT CASSLYRGDNTGELFF
TRBJ2-1 TRBV11-2 - TRBD2 TGTGCCAGCAGCACTCCGGGGGGGAGGGATGAGCAGTTCTTC CASSTPGGRDEQFF
TRBJ1-2 TRBV2 - - TGTGCCAGCAGCTGGGCAGATAACTATGGCTACACCTTC CASSWADNYGYTF
TRBJ2-3 TRBV5-1 - TRBD2 TGCGCCAGCAGCCCCCGGAGCGGGGGGGCGAAGGAGGCAGATACGCAGTATTTT CASSPRSGGAKEADTQYF
TRBJ1-1 TRBV11-2 - - TGTGCCAGCAGCTTAATAAGGGAGGGTCCTGAAGCTTTCTTT CASSLIREGPEAFF
TRBJ2-3 TRBV7-9 - - TGTGCCAGCAGCTCCGGGAGTTCTAGCACAGATACGCAGTATTTT CASSSGSSSTDTQYF
TRBJ2-1 TRBV7-2 - - TGTGCCAGCAGCTTGTTGGCAGGCTCCTACAATGAGCAGTTCTTC CASSLLAGSYNEQFF
TRBJ1-1 TRBV6-5 - TRBD1 TGTGCCAGCAGTTCCGGGACAGGGGCGAACACTGAAGCTTTCTTT CASSSGTGANTEAFF
TRBJ1-6 TRBV4-1 - - TGCGCCAGCAGCCAAGGGCAGGGCTCCTATAATTCACCCCTCCACTTT CASSQGQGSYNSPLHF
TRBJ1-1 TRBV27 - - TGTGCCAGCAGTTTAACCGCGGGGTCCACTGAAGCTTTCTTT CASSLTAGSTEAFF
TRBJ1-3 TRBV5-1 - - TGCGCCAGCAGCTTGCAAGCGAACTCTGGAAACACCATATATTTT CASSLQANSGNTIYF
TRBJ1-1 TRBV29-1 once - TGCAGCCCACACCTCCCGGGGTTGACTGAAGCTTTCTTT CSPHLPGLTEAFF
TRBJ2-5 TRBV14 once TRBD2 TGTGCCAGCAGCCAAGACGGGAGACTAGCGGGGCAAGAGACCCAGTACTTC CASSQDGRLAGQETQYF
TRBJ1-6 TRBV5-1 - - TGCGCCAGCAGCCCGATAATACTGAGGAGCTCCTATAATTCACCCCTCCACTTT CASSPIILRSSYNSPLHF
TRBJ1-1 TRBV5-1 - - TGCGCCAGCGCTTTACAGGGTCACACTGAAGCTTTCTTT CASALQGHTEAFF
TRBJ2-4 TRBV19 - TRBD2 TGTGCCAGTAGTATCATAGCGGGGGGGGGCAAAAACATTCAGTACTTC CASSIIAGGGKNIQYF
TRBJ2-1 TRBV4-2 - - TGTGCCAGCAGCCAAGTGGGGGGATCGAATGAGCAGTTCTTC CASSQVGGSNEQFF
TRBJ2-5 TRBV7-8 - - TGTGCCAGCAGCTTAGGGACTGGGGGGGGCCGAGAGACCCAGTACTTC CASSLGTGGGRETQYF
TRBJ1-2 TRBV30 once - TGTGCCTGGTCCGGACAATCACTAAGGGGCTACACCTTC CAWSGQSLRGYTF
TRBJ2-7 TRBV14 - - TGTGCCAGCAGCCAAGTAGGGGGATTCTACGAGCAGTACTTC CASSQVGGFYEQYF
TRBJ1-5 TRBV19 - - TGTGCCAGTAGTGATTCAGGGATGAGCAATCAGCCCCAGCATTTT CASSDSGMSNQPQHF
TRBJ1-1 TRBV9 - TRBD1 TGTGCCAGCAGCGCTTCGACAGGGGTAAACACTGAAGCTTTCTTT CASSASTGVNTEAFF
TRBJ2-5 TRBV6-5 - TRBD1 TGTGCCAGCAGGGGACAGGGGACGGTAGAGACCCAGTACTTC CASRGQGTVETQYF